Shown below are 32 T cell receptor beta chains from a single sample sequenced in a study of blood T cells in healthy people across ages. PCR was performed a second time for about 6 to 11 cycles using a sample-barcoded 5' primer and a J-beta primer mix. TCRdb recomputed calls from the 5' RACE reads with MiXCR, one row per CDR3 protein. The table has hundreds of thousands of distinct CDR3 sequences, 40% to 65% seen once; the top ten hold 13%. Sample: blood. These receptors were obtained from a woman aged 80 or older in good health.

This clonotype was detected ten times or more. The chain recombines TRBV7-3 with TRBJ2-1; perhaps TRBD1 as D (5 bases). The CDR3 length is 16 residues. The V gene lost 8 bases and the J gene lost 4 bases, with 21 bases spanning the gap. CDR1 and CDR2 (germline): SGHTA, FQGTGA. The CDR3 DNA sequence: TGTGCCAGCCGTTATTTAGGGGAAGAAGGGTACAATGAGCAGTTCTTC. Its protein is CASRYLGEEGYNEQFF.

Many counts were recorded for this clonotype. The chain carries TRBV6-1 and TRBJ2-1, with D perhaps TRBD2 (6 bases). This CDR3 contains 16 residues. Trimming stripped 2 bases from V and 2 bases from J, with 13 bases between. Per the germline V gene, CDR1 is MNHNS and CDR2 is SASEGT. This CDR3 is CASSERRVGTYNEQFF. The CDR3 DNA follows: TGTGCCAGCAGTGAACGGAGGGTGGGGACCTACAATGAGCAGTTCTTC.

This chain joins TRBV7-3 and TRBJ1-1; D not certain. The CDR3 runs to 14 residues. V lost 1 base and J 4 bases, leaving 10 bases between the germline ends. The germline CDR1 and CDR2 sequences are SGHTA and FQGTGA. CDR3 sequence: CASSLRAGSTEAFF. The CDR3 DNA follows: TGTGCCAGCAGCTTAAGGGCAGGATCCACTGAAGCTTTCTTT. The variable domain in full, completed from reference TRBV7-3 and TRBJ1-1, reads GAGVSQTPSNKVTEKGKYVELRCDPISGHTALYWYRQSLGQGPEFLIYFQGTGAADDSGLPNDRFFAVRPEGSVSTLKIQRTERGDSAVYLCASSLRAGSTEAFFGQGTRLTVV.

As concerns this clonotype: A much larger clone sits a single nucleotide away, making a read error possible. This chain connects TRBV5-1 to TRBJ2-1; 7 nucleotides match TRBD1. Near its end, the DNA agrees better with TRBJ2-7, so the J call may be wrong. There are 16 residues in the CDR3. CDR1 is SGHRS and CDR2 is YFSETQ in the germline V gene. The CDR3 nucleotides read TGCGCCAGCAGCCTACCTACAGGGGCTGGAAACAATGAGCAGTACTTC. Translated, it gives CASSLPTGAGNNEQYF.

This clonotype was observed at least ten times. The V and J genes are TRBV12-3 or TRBV12-4 and TRBJ2-5; D not certain. There are 14 residues in the CDR3. V was shortened by 3 bases and J by 2 bases, with 10 bases between the two germline ends. The CDR3 sequence is CASSFGLSQETQYF. The CDR3 nucleotides read TGTGCCAGCAGTTTCGGGCTAAGTCAAGAGACCCAGTACTTC.

The sample holds one count of this clonotype. This rearrangement joins TRBV4-1 to TRBJ1-4; D is undetermined. The CDR3 is 16 residues long. In germline, CDR1 is MGHRA, CDR2 YSYEKL. Between the trimmed V and J ends, which lost 1 base and 0 bases, there was a span of 9 bases. In nucleotides, the CDR3 is TGCGCCAGCAGCCAAGCAGTTGGATCAACTAATGAAAAACTGTTTTTT. Encoded protein: CASSQAVGSTNEKLFF.

This clonotype has ten or more counts. The chain joins TRBV3-1 to TRBJ2-3, with TRBD1 matching 8 bases. V trimming: 0 bases; J trimming: 10 bases; junction bases outside the gene matches: 6. The CDR3 length is 14 residues. CDR1 and CDR2 (germline): LGHDT, YNNKEL (reference sequence). In nucleotides, the CDR3 is TGTGCCAGCAGCCAAGACGACAGGGGCCGGGCGCAGTATTTT. This sequence encodes CASSQDDRGRAQYF.

This clonotype was recorded only once. The chain has TRBV10-3 and TRBJ1-5, with 9 bases matching TRBD1. This CDR3 region has 14 residues. The ends lost 4 bases at V and 6 bases at J; junction bases unmatched: 4. Germline lookup yields CDR1 ENHRY and CDR2 SYGVKD. In nucleotides, the CDR3 is TGTGCCATCAGTGCGGGACAGGGCAGTCAGCCCCAGCATTTT. Encoded protein: CAISAGQGSQPQHF.

This clonotype has ten or more counts. The chain has TRBV29-1 and TRBJ2-1; D call uncertain. The V gene lost 2 bases and the J gene lost 4 bases, with 12 bases spanning the gap. The germline V gene encodes CDR1 SQVTM and CDR2 ANQGSEA. The CDR3 is made up of 14 amino acids. As DNA, the CDR3 is TGCAGCGTTGAACAAAACATGGGTTACAATGAGCAGTTCTTC. Its protein is CSVEQNMGYNEQFF.

The V gene is TRBV5-1, the J gene TRBJ2-1, with 8 bases aligning to TRBD1. CDR1 is SGHRS and CDR2 is YFSETQ in the germline V gene. The junction had 5 bases not matched to a gene; V was cut back by 3 bases and J by 6 bases. The CDR3 spans 14 residues. This chain's CDR3 is CASSSGGDLNEQFF. CDR3 DNA: TGCGCCAGCAGCTCAGGGGGCGACCTCAATGAGCAGTTCTTC.

Remarks on this clonotype: A read error may explain this, as a much larger clone is one base away. In DNA form, the CDR3 reads TGTGCCAGCAGCCCCCGAGTGGGGGAGCAAGAGACCCAGTACTTC. This gives the protein CASSPRVGEQETQYF. The chain uses TRBV3-1 and TRBJ2-5; either TRBD1 or TRBD2 may supply D (5 bases each). In germline, CDR1 is LGHDT, CDR2 YNNKEL (reference sequence). The ends were cut back, 4 bases at V and 2 bases at J, with 14 bases in the middle. CDR3 length equals 15 residues.

This clonotype came up many times. The chain links TRBV2 to TRBJ2-5; D tentatively fits TRBD1 or TRBD2 (5 bases each). CDR3 length: 12 residues. V was cut by 3 bases and J by 3 bases, with 5 bases left in between. Germline-derived CDR1 and CDR2 are SNHLY and FYNNEI. This CDR3 reads CASSEGEETQYF. CDR3 nucleotides: TGTGCCAGCAGTGAGGGGGAAGAGACCCAGTACTTC.

On this clonotype itself: Given the absence of the conserved phenylalanine or tryptophan at the CDR3 end, a read error is likely. V is TRBV12-5 and J is TRBJ2-1; TRBD2 matches at 10 bases. This CDR3 has 17 amino acids. CDR1 and CDR2 from the germline V gene are LGHNT and FRNRAP. The CDR3 nucleotides are TGTGCCAGTGGTTTGGTGCTAGCGGGAGTCTCGTACAATGAGCAGTTCTTA. It encodes CASGLVLAGVSYNEQFL.

The sample holds a few counts of this clonotype. CDR3 bases: TGTGCCAGCAGTGAAGTCCCTTTAGGAGAAAAACTGTTTTTT. Its translation is CASSEVPLGEKLFF. The chain recombines TRBV6-1 with TRBJ1-4; D is unresolved. Trimming left V 1 base short and J 8 bases short, with 11 bases between. This CDR3 comprises 14 residues. The germline V gene has CDR1 MNHNS and CDR2 SASEGT.

This clonotype was seen just once. The V gene is TRBV6-5, the J gene TRBJ1-1; a possible D gene is TRBD1 (5 bases). The V end lost 2 bases, the J end lost 1 base, and 11 bases lay between the germline ends. CDR1 is MNHEY, CDR2 SVGAGI, per germline. The length of the CDR3 is 15 residues. CDR3: CASSYMSTGNTEAFF. The CDR3 DNA sequence: TGTGCCAGCAGTTACATGTCTACAGGGAACACTGAAGCTTTCTTT.

In its sample, this clonotype was seen once. This rearrangement joins TRBV9 to TRBJ2-3; TRBD2 matches at 10 bases. Germline CDR1 SGDLS, CDR2 YYNGEE. The CDR3 extends over 17 amino acids. Losses at the gene ends were 3 bases for V and 6 bases for J; bases not matched to a gene: 13. CDR3 region: CASSARTSGPSGDTQYF. CDR3 DNA sequence: TGTGCCAGCAGCGCCCGGACTAGCGGCCCATCGGGTGATACGCAGTATTTT.

This clonotype has a handful of counts. CDR3 nucleotides: TGTGCCAGCAGCGTCGGGCTAGATTTTAATGAGCAGTACTTC. Its protein product is CASSVGLDFNEQYF. V gene TRBV9 combines with J gene TRBJ2-1; no reliable D call. TRBJ2-7 explains the end of the DNA better; the J call may be wrong. CDR1 SGDLS and CDR2 YYNGEE come from the germline V gene. The CDR3 covers 14 residues.

Concerning this clonotype itself: Given a much more abundant clone one base away, this may be a read error. The chain links TRBV3-1 to TRBJ2-1; D is perhaps TRBD1 or TRBD2 (5 bases each). There are 14 residues in the CDR3. Looked up from germline, CDR1 is LGHDT and CDR2 is YNNKEL (reference sequence). CDR3 nucleotide sequence: TGTGCCAGCGGCCAAGAGGGACCCGGGCATGAGCAGTTCTTC. Protein: CASGQEGPGHEQFF.

CDR3 loop: CASSPIQGAIYNEQFF. CDR3 nucleotide sequence: TGTGCCAGCAGCCCTATTCAGGGGGCGATTTACAATGAGCAGTTCTTC. The chain joins TRBV5-5 to TRBJ2-1; TRBD1 aligns across 8 bases. The CDR3 is made up of 16 amino acids. Germline V lookup: CDR1 SGHKS, CDR2 YYEKEE (reference sequence). J gave up 4 bases and V 4 bases, and 10 bases lay outside the gene matches.

About this clonotype itself: Given a much more abundant clone one base away, this may be a read error. The gene calls are TRBV18 and TRBJ2-3; D perhaps matches TRBD2 (5 bases). CDR1 and CDR2 from the germline V gene are KGHSH and LQKENI. V was shortened by 5 bases and J by 3 bases, with 12 bases between the two germline ends. This CDR3 spans 14 amino acids. CDR3 nucleotide sequence: TGTGCCAGCTCAGCTCCTAGGGAGACAGATACGCAGTATTTT. Translation gives CASSAPRETDTQYF.

This clonotype was recorded many times. The chain couples TRBV29-1 to TRBJ1-2; weak D call: TRBD1 (5 bases). Between the trimmed V and J ends, which lost 5 bases and 4 bases, there was a span of 8 bases. This CDR3 spans 11 amino acids. Germline loops: CDR1 SQVTM, CDR2 ANQGSEA. The CDR3 nucleotides are TGCAGCGTTCGGCAGGGCTATGGCTACACCTTC. It is translated as CSVRQGYGYTF. The whole variable domain, remainder taken from reference TRBV29-1 and TRBJ1-2, is SAVISQKPSRDICQRGTSLTIQCQVDSQVTMMFWYRQQPGQSLTLIATANQGSEATYESGFVIDKFPISRPNLTFSTLTVSNMSPEDSSIYLCSVRQGYGYTFGSGTRLTVV.

The J gene is TRBJ2-1, the V gene TRBV4-1; 7 nucleotides line up with TRBD2. The tail of the sequence fits TRBJ2-7 better, so the J call may be wrong. The CDR3 runs 19 residues. In germline, CDR1 is MGHRA, CDR2 YSYEKL. This CDR3 is CASSLFETFGTTSYNEQYF. CDR3 nucleotide sequence: TGCGCCAGCAGCCTTTTTGAGACATTCGGGACTACCTCCTACAATGAGCAGTACTTC.

This chain links TRBV20-1 with TRBJ2-3, with 11 bases aligning to TRBD2. The junction had 4 bases not matched to a gene; V was cut back by 2 bases and J by 3 bases. In germline, CDR1 is DFQATT, CDR2 SNEGSKA (reference sequence). The CDR3 sequence is 15 residues long. This chain's CDR3 is CSARSGTSGTDTQYF. The DNA of the CDR3 is TGCAGTGCTAGATCCGGGACTAGCGGTACAGATACGCAGTATTTT.

This clonotype was seen many times. This chain links TRBV15 with TRBJ2-1; the D is unclear. The CDR3 covers 14 residues. Germline V gives CDR1 LNHNV, CDR2 YYDKDF (reference sequence). The V end lost 4 bases, the J end lost 0 bases, and 7 bases lay between the germline ends. The CDR3 nucleotides read TGTGCCACCAGCACACCGAACTCCTACAATGAGCAGTTCTTC. This sequence encodes CATSTPNSYNEQFF.

Comment on this clonotype: A much larger clone sits a single nucleotide away, making a read error possible. The chain recombines TRBV29-1 with TRBJ2-5, with unresolved D. The J call may not be correct, given that the DNA end is closer to TRBJ2-7. The CDR3 consists of 10 residues. From germline, CDR1 is SQVTM and CDR2 ANQGSEA. CDR3 loop: CSVISYEQYF. The CDR3 nucleotides read TGCAGCGTTATCAGTTACGAGCAGTACTTC.

The gene calls are TRBV27 and TRBJ1-1; TRBD1 matches 8 bases. V trimming: 5 bases; J trimming: 10 bases; junction bases outside the gene matches: 21. The CDR3 extends over 17 amino acids. Germline V gene sequence: CDR1 MNHEY, CDR2 SMNVEV (reference sequence). In nucleotides, the CDR3 is TGTGCCAGCAGTGAACTACCCCGTGGCAGGGGGCGAAGGGCAGCTTTCTTT. The encoded protein is CASSELPRGRGRRAAFF.

In regard to this clonotype: A read error is possible here, since a much larger clone lies one base away. This chain joins TRBV12-3 or TRBV12-4 and TRBJ2-3, with 10 bases matching TRBD2. There are 16 residues in the CDR3. J gave up 3 bases and V 4 bases, and 7 bases lay outside the gene matches. The CDR3 coding sequence is TGTGCCAGCAGTTCCCCCGCTAGCGGGAGAACAGATACGCAGTATTTT. It translates to CASSSPASGRTDTQYF.

V and J are TRBV2 and TRBJ2-3; D may correspond to TRBD1 or TRBD2 (6 bases each). The ends were cut back, 2 bases at V and 4 bases at J, with 16 bases in the middle. The CDR3 loop spans 16 amino acids. The germline V gene has CDR1 SNHLY and CDR2 FYNNEI. CDR3 DNA sequence: TGTGCCAGCAGTGAAACGATGGGGGCTAGCGCAGATACGCAGTATTTT. It is translated as CASSETMGASADTQYF.

CDR3 residues: CSGTSGTYEQYF. Here the CDR3 DNA reads TGCAGCGGGACTAGCGGAACCTACGAGCAGTACTTC. This chain links TRBV29-1 with TRBJ2-7; 10 nucleotides line up with TRBD2. The CDR3 covers 12 residues. Germline V CDR1 and CDR2: SQVTM, ANQGSEA. The trim removed 7 bases at V and 2 bases at J, leaving 2 bases unmatched.

The chain links TRBV12-3 or TRBV12-4 to TRBJ2-2; 7 bases are shared with TRBD1. V shed 0 bases, J shed 4 bases, and the junction held 11 bases outside the gene matches. The CDR3 is 18 residues long. The DNA of the CDR3 is TGTGCCAGCAGTTTAGCGCTGGTGAGGGGGCTACGCACCGGGGAGCTGTTTTTT. It yields the protein CASSLALVRGLRTGELFF.

In this sample, this clonotype turned up many times. The rearrangement joins TRBV4-2 to TRBJ2-1; TRBD2 agrees at 9 bases. Looked up from germline, CDR1 is LGHNA and CDR2 is YNFKEQ. This CDR3 has 16 amino acids. J was trimmed by 7 bases and V by 4 bases; bases with no gene match: 11. CDR3 coding DNA: TGTGCCAGCAGCCCAAGGATTTCGAGCGGGGGGAATGAGCAGTTCTTC. It translates to CASSPRISSGGNEQFF.

This chain connects TRBV5-1 to TRBJ2-1, with D perhaps TRBD1 (6 bases). CDR3 length: 14 amino acids. Trimming cost V 6 bases and J 6 bases, with 16 bases left between them. The germline CDR1 and CDR2 sequences are SGHRS and YFSETQ. The CDR3 region has the DNA TGCGCCAGCACCATGGGACAAAACCTCAATGAGCAGTTCTTC. Translation: CASTMGQNLNEQFF.